This T cell receptor (beta chain) derives from a study of cytotoxic CD8 clonotypes in ibrutinib-treated CLL (dated by TCRdb to the early 2020s). For the wider study: The cohort had over ten relapsed/refractory and under 16 treatment-naive patients; 17 to 18 were IGHV unmutated. Every sample from remission and from progressive disease was obtained while the patients were still on ibrutinib. On average, each sample had a few hundred thousand productive templates and 100,000 or so productive rearrangements. Partial responses were observed in approximately 24 patients and complete responses in 2; after a median follow-up of around 68 months, remission was maintained in approximately 14 patients and progression was observed in approximately 12. The response samples were drawn at a median of approximately 11 months into treatment, with a range of about 6 to 36 months. Of the 86 participants in the trial, about 26 had longitudinal samples available. Cryopreserved peripheral blood mononuclear cells were collected at three points: before therapy, at response, and at either sustained remission or disease progression. Results and caveats for the whole study, not just this receptor: An increase in clonality was observed at ibrutinib response, with clonality remaining stable during sustained remission and falling back toward baseline at progression. At baseline, clonality was higher than in age-matched healthy donors and showed a strong correlation with circulating CD8+ T-cell counts. Public clonotypes were found to be uncommon and were observed to contract or remain stable during treatment; the increase in clonality was shown to reflect expansion of private clonotypes at ibrutinib response. Lymph node repertoires were not examined, and the timing of sampling was not matched between patients in sustained remission and those whose disease progressed.

As to this clone: It lacks a known antigen. No base quality values were provided; no much bigger clone lies one nucleotide off.

Each clonotype received, on average, 10x coverage in deep resolution sequencing performed on a MiSeq, where the target depth lay between 1 in 1 million and 1 in 200,000 T cells. TCR beta libraries were generated with the immunoSEQ hsTCRB Kit. On the authors' methods: Data were analyzed with ImmunoSEQ Data Assistant and ImmunoSEQ Analyzer, with V, D and J genes assigned per IMGT definitions. Clonality was computed as one minus normalized Shannon entropy of productive rearrangement frequencies, ranging from 0 to 1. Public clonotype analysis was restricted to overrepresented clonotypes comprising at least 0.05% of each patient's repertoire. Repertoires from thirteen age-matched healthy donors in immuneACCESS were used as clonality controls. In its TCRdb copy, this immuneACCESS table keeps in-frame sequences only and misses some clones. Where compared with another copy, unresolved V genes explain less than half of these, and the others have no known cause. The DNA was the basis for D and trimming; V, J and clone size are from that table. The sample table records about 120,000 clones; 58% of these occur just once. The ten largest clonotypes hold 37% of the sample.

According to the germline V gene (reference sequence), CDR1 reads LNHNV and CDR2 reads YYDKDF. Clipping removes 0 bases from V and 7 bases from J, with 5 as the unmatched junction base count. The CDR3, from cysteine to phenylalanine, totals 14 residues. Of the read, only the CDR3 DNA is kept; its 42 bases are in frame from base 1. The time point label of this sample denotes: around 25 months on ibrutinib. For TCR beta library preparation, roughly 2.2 micrograms of genomic DNA was extracted from cryopreserved PBMCs. Longitudinal blood samples from CLL patients on ibrutinib monotherapy underwent high-throughput TCR beta sequencing. The patients took part in an open-label, single-center phase 2 trial of ibrutinib monotherapy.

This specimen consisted of PBMCs, obtained after 24 months of ibrutinib treatment. The receptor comes from a human donor with chronic lymphocytic leukemia. The V and J genes are TRBV15 and TRBJ1-1, and 7 junctional nucleotides match TRBD1. The sequence in DNA is TGTGCCACCAGCAGAGAGGGACCAGGGGGTGAAGCTTTCTTT. It translates to CATSREGPGGEAFF. Beyond the CDR3, the reference TRBV15 and TRBJ1-1 genes provide the residues; the full variable domain reads: DAMVIQNPRYQVTQFGKPVTLSCSQTLNHNVMYWYQQKSSQAPKLLFHYYDKDFNNEADTPDNFQSRRPNTSFCFLDIRSPGLGDTAMYLCATSREGPGGEAFFGQGTRLTVV.